This passage covers 29 T cell receptor beta chains from one sample sequenced in a study of shared clonotypes between healthy human individuals (dated by TCRdb to 2018 to 2021). The method behind the library was the immunoSEQ multiplex PCR assay. TCRdb took over this immuneACCESS table, retaining in-frame rearrangements with V and J assigned. Such tables are incomplete; in checked studies, under half of the missing clones stem from an unresolved V gene, and the remainder is unexplained. For this sample there are 75,000 to 100,000 clones; about 45% appear just once. Approximately 16% of the sample lies in the top ten. Sequencing was carried out using PBMCs. The receptor source for this set is a woman in her forties in good health. Some clones in this sample may be carry-over from other donors' samples.

The gene calls are TRBV7-1 and TRBJ2-5; D gene uncertain. TRBV7-1 is given ORF status, its function remaining uncertain. This CDR3 has 12 amino acids. V lost 4 bases, J lost 13 bases, and 16 bases lay in between. CDR3 DNA sequence: TGTGCCAGCAGCTTAGAGGCTGGGTATGCGTACTTC. Protein product: CASSLEAGYAYF.

This clone was detected only a few times. CDR3 residues: CASSRQFQETQYF. The CDR3 bases are TGTGCCAGCAGCCGACAGTTTCAAGAGACCCAGTACTTC. V and J are TRBV2 and TRBJ2-5; D is perhaps TRBD1 (5 bases). V was clipped by 6 bases and J by 2 bases, with 10 bases between them. CDR1 is SNHLY and CDR2 is FYNNEI in the germline V gene. There are 13 residues in the CDR3. The whole variable domain, remainder taken from reference TRBV2 and TRBJ2-5, is EPEVTQTPSHQVTQMGQEVILRCVPISNHLYFYWYRQILGQKVEFLVSFYNNEISEKSEIFDDQFSVERPDGSNFTLKIRSTKLEDSAMYFCASSRQFQETQYFGPGTRLLVL.

This clone was seen many times. The chain links TRBV11-1 to TRBJ1-5; TRBD1 might be the D (5 bases). The CDR3 consists of 13 residues. Looked up from germline, CDR1 is SGHAT and CDR2 is FQDESV (reference sequence). V shed 2 bases and J shed 6 bases, with 8 bases lying between them. The CDR3 DNA follows: TGTGCCAGCAGCTTATCCGGGGGTCAGCCCCAGCATTTT. Translated: CASSLSGGQPQHF.

On this clone: A read error is the likely source, as a far larger clone sits one nucleotide away. Other DNA sequences within the sample encode an identical CDR3. This sequence joins TRBV28 and TRBJ2-6, with D maybe TRBD2 (5 bases). From germline, CDR1 is MDHEN and CDR2 SYDVKM. CDR3 length: 16 residues. The CDR3, as DNA: TGCGCCAGCAGTTTATTACGGGATACTGGGGCCAACGTCCTGACTTTC. This encodes CASSLLRDTGANVLTF.

This chain links TRBV18 with TRBJ2-7, with 8 positions matching TRBD1. Germline V gene sequence: CDR1 KGHSH, CDR2 LQKENI. The CDR3 is 15 residues long. Germline trimming cut 6 bases from V and 3 bases from J; bases unmatched to any gene: 10. CDR3 nucleotide sequence: TGTGCCAGCTCGCGGCCGGGTGACAGGGGCTACGAGCAGTACTTC. Encoded protein: CASSRPGDRGYEQYF.

The rearrangement links TRBV19 to TRBJ1-3; maybe TRBD1 (6 bases). Germline CDR1 is LNHDA and CDR2 is SQIVND (reference sequence). CDR3 length: 13 amino acids. Deletions cut 6 bases from V and 8 bases from J, with 14 bases between. The CDR3 spells CASSFPGADTIYF. The CDR3 DNA reads as TGTGCCAGTAGCTTCCCAGGGGCTGACACCATATATTTT.

This clone occurred many times. The genes are TRBV7-2 and TRBJ2-6; a weak D match, TRBD2 (6 bases). CDR1 is SGHTA, CDR2 FQGNSA, per germline. There are 16 residues in the CDR3. V was pared by 2 bases and J by 0 bases, with 8 bases between. The CDR3 DNA sequence: TGTGCCAGCAGCTTACCGGGAGTCTCTGGGGCCAACGTCCTGACTTTC. Encoded protein: CASSLPGVSGANVLTF. The whole variable domain, remainder taken from reference TRBV7-2 and TRBJ2-6, is GAGVSQSPSNKVTEKGKDVELRCDPISGHTALYWYRQSLGQGLEFLIYFQGNSAPDKSGLPSDRFSAERTGGSVSTLTIQRTQQEDSAVYLCASSLPGVSGANVLTFGAGSRLTVL.

Details on this clone: A much larger clone differs by one base, so this may be a read error. The V and J genes are TRBV29-1 and TRBJ2-7; D is ambiguous. The CDR3 spans 14 residues. Germline V lookup: CDR1 SQVTM, CDR2 ANQGSEA. For the CDR3, the DNA is TGCGGCGTTGTGGGCAGGCTCAATGACTACGAGCAGTACTTC. It codes for CGVVGRLNDYEQYF.

A note on this clone: A single base is all that separates this from a far larger clone, so a read error is likely. Other nucleotide sequences in the sample specify the same CDR3. The chain uses TRBV2 and TRBJ1-2, with D possibly TRBD1 on 6 matching bases. Trimming pared 7 bases from V and 0 bases from J, leaving 18 bases between. The CDR3 runs 16 residues. Germline values: CDR1 SNHLY, CDR2 FYNNEI. CDR3 DNA: TGTGCCAGCACCCAACGAGGGCAGGGGACTAACTATGGCTACACCTTC. Translating gives CASTQRGQGTNYGYTF.

As for this clone: Since no conserved phenylalanine or tryptophan closes the CDR3, a read error is the likely cause. This chain links TRBV30 with TRBJ1-4, with TRBD1 as a possible D gene (6 bases). CDR1 GTSNPN and CDR2 SVGIG come from the germline V gene (reference sequence). Trimming pared 8 bases from V and 6 bases from J, leaving 19 bases between. The CDR3 is 14 residues long. For the CDR3, the DNA is TGTGCCGTAACCCCAGGGGCTGTCGATGAAAAACTGTTTTCT. Residues: CAVTPGAVDEKLFS.

The CDR3 protein is CASSGTSGRVYEQYF. The DNA for the CDR3 is TGTGCCAGCAGCGGGACTAGCGGGAGGGTCTACGAGCAGTACTTC. This chain uses TRBV7-2 with TRBJ2-7; 16 bases line up with TRBD2. Losses at the gene ends were 5 bases for V and 3 bases for J; bases not matched to a gene: 1. Germline CDR1 is SGHTA and CDR2 is FQGNSA. The CDR3 contains 15 residues.

This clone was observed at least ten times. The chain has TRBV19 and TRBJ1-2; D gene uncertain. This CDR3 comprises 12 residues. CDR1 is LNHDA, CDR2 SQIVND, per germline (reference sequence). V was cut by 6 bases and J by 4 bases, with 9 bases left in between. The CDR3 sequence: CASSTNFYGYTF. In DNA form, the CDR3 reads TGTGCCAGTAGCACTAATTTCTATGGCTACACCTTC.

The chain combines TRBV7-2 with TRBJ1-6; 8 bases are shared with TRBD1. Per germline, CDR1 SGHTA and CDR2 FQGNSA. The junction had 9 bases not matched to a gene; V was cut back by 5 bases and J by 9 bases. There are 15 residues in the CDR3. The CDR3 is CASSLGGRGRSPLHF. In DNA, the CDR3 is TGTGCCAGCAGCCTTGGGGGCAGGGGGCGTTCACCCCTCCACTTT.

This clone was detected a few times. The CDR3 DNA follows: TGTGCCAGCAGCGGACCTTCAGGGCAAGATGGCTACACCTTC. This encodes CASSGPSGQDGYTF. The chain couples TRBV5-6 to TRBJ1-2, with a tentative D call TRBD1 (5 bases). Germline values: CDR1 SGHDT, CDR2 YYEEEE. Trimming took off 4 bases at V and 6 bases at J, with 16 bases between the two ends. The CDR3 totals 14 residues.

This clone appeared a few times. V usage is TRBV5-1 and J usage is TRBJ2-2; D might be TRBD1 (6 bases). This CDR3 is built from 15 residues. Per germline, CDR1 SGHRS and CDR2 YFSETQ. V was clipped by 0 bases and J by 3 bases, with 9 bases between them. The CDR3 DNA sequence: TGCGCCAGCAGCTTGGTAGAGGGGGACACCGGGGAGCTGTTTTTT. It yields the protein CASSLVEGDTGELFF.

The chain combines TRBV7-8 with TRBJ2-5; D gene uncertain. The CDR3 loop spans 12 amino acids. The V end lost 4 bases, the J end lost 9 bases, and 12 bases lay between the germline ends. Germline V gene lookup returns CDR1 SGHVS and CDR2 FQNEAQ. Written as DNA, the CDR3 is TGTGCCAGCAGCTCTCTGACCTGGGCCCAGTACTTC. Amino acids: CASSSLTWAQYF.

The table lists this clone with many counts. This rearrangement joins TRBV6-5 to TRBJ2-5, with 13 nucleotides matching TRBD2. Germline V CDR1 and CDR2: MNHEY, SVGAGI. The length of the CDR3 is 15 residues. V lost 6 bases, J lost 2 bases, and 3 bases stayed unmatched. CDR3 amino acids: CASRTTSGRQETQYF. CDR3 coding DNA: TGTGCCAGCAGGACGACTAGCGGGAGGCAAGAGACCCAGTACTTC.

The genes are TRBV29-1 and TRBJ2-1; D is uncertain. The CDR3 has 12 residues. The V gene lost 7 bases and the J gene lost 4 bases, with 11 bases spanning the gap. The germline V gene encodes CDR1 SQVTM and CDR2 ANQGSEA. The chain's CDR3 is CSAASEYNEQFF. CDR3 DNA: TGCAGCGCCGCGTCCGAATACAATGAGCAGTTCTTC.

Concerning this clone itself: This sequence is one base from a far larger clone and is likely a read error. The rearrangement uses TRBV10-2 and TRBJ2-3, with TRBD2 as a possible D gene (6 bases). CDR3 length equals 15 residues. V lost 6 bases, J lost 2 bases, and 15 bases lay in between. Germline V CDR1 and CDR2: WSHSY, SAAADI. CDR3 amino acids: CASRTAGPSTDTQYF. CDR3 bases: TGCGCCAGCAGGACCGCGGGGCCATCCACAGATACGCAGTATTTT.

There are many counts of this clone. CDR3 DNA: TGTGCCAGCAGCGTAGGAGGAGCCAAAAACATTCAGTACTTC. Translating it yields CASSVGGAKNIQYF. This chain joins TRBV9 and TRBJ2-4, with D hard to call. CDR1 and CDR2 (germline): SGDLS, YYNGEE. The CDR3 runs to 14 residues. V lost 0 bases to trimming and J lost 0 bases, with 4 bases between them.

J is TRBJ2-3 and V is TRBV7-3; 12 nucleotides agree with TRBD1. With V trimmed by 4 bases and J by 1 base, 3 bases remained unmatched. The germline gives CDR1 SGHTA, CDR2 FQGTGA. The CDR3 spans 16 residues. CDR3 protein: CASSSGTGGGTDTQYF. The CDR3 bases are TGTGCCAGCAGCTCCGGGACAGGGGGCGGCACAGATACGCAGTATTTT.

This clone came up a few times. This chain joins TRBV9 and TRBJ2-3; 7 positions agree with TRBD2. The germline V gene has CDR1 SGDLS and CDR2 YYNGEE. J gave up 9 bases and V 3 bases, and 1 base lay outside the gene matches. The CDR3 loop spans 11 amino acids. The chain's CDR3 is CASSGEGTQYF. The CDR3 DNA sequence: TGTGCCAGCAGCGGGGAGGGGACGCAGTATTTT. The variable domain in full, completed from reference TRBV9 and TRBJ2-3, reads DSGVTQTPKHLITATGQRVTLRCSPRSGDLSVYWYQQSLDQGLQFLIQYYNGEERAKGNILERFSAQQFPDLHSELNLSSLELGDSALYFCASSGEGTQYFGPGTRLTVL.

Remarks on this clone: A much more abundant neighbour one base away suggests this may be a read error. The identical CDR3 is also encoded by other nucleotide sequences in the sample. The chain couples TRBV7-6 to TRBJ1-6; unclear D gene. Between the trimmed V and J ends, which lost 1 base and 7 bases, there was a span of 17 bases. Germline V gene data show CDR1 as SGHVS and CDR2 as FNYEAQ. This CDR3 is 17 amino acids long. CDR3 sequence (DNA): TGTGCCAGCAGCTTAGACCAGGTTCTACCAGCCAATTCACCCCTCCACTTT. The encoded protein is CASSLDQVLPANSPLHF.

The chain employs TRBV14 and TRBJ2-5; no clear D. The DNA end is more similar to TRBJ2-7, so the J call may be wrong. This CDR3 is built from 14 residues. Germline loops: CDR1 SGHDN, CDR2 FVKESK. Here the CDR3 reads CASSQGVIPYEQYF. CDR3 in DNA: TGTGCCAGCAGCCAAGGGGTCATTCCCTACGAGCAGTACTTC.

This clone was recorded at least ten times. The identical CDR3 is also encoded by other nucleotide sequences in the sample. V is TRBV29-1 and J is TRBJ1-6; 7 bases agree with TRBD1. V was pared by 6 bases and J by 8 bases, with 7 bases of the junction left unmatched. CDR3 size: 13 residues. The germline gives CDR1 SQVTM, CDR2 ANQGSEA. The CDR3 spells CSVGQGGDSPLHF. In nucleotides, the CDR3 is TGCAGCGTGGGTCAGGGGGGAGATTCACCCCTCCACTTT.

The chain uses TRBV4-1 and TRBJ1-4; D is unclear. The CDR3 loop spans 14 amino acids. CDR1 is MGHRA and CDR2 is YSYEKL in the germline V gene. V shed 4 bases and J shed 4 bases, with 10 bases lying between them. CDR3 nucleotides: TGCGCCAGCAGCCCCAGAAACCTTAATGAAAAACTGTTTTTT. Protein sequence: CASSPRNLNEKLFF.

The J gene is TRBJ1-5, the V gene TRBV28; D is possibly TRBD1 (5 bases). CDR3 length: 15 amino acids. CDR1 is MDHEN, CDR2 SYDVKM, per germline. V lost 7 bases and J lost 0, with 13 bases in between. DNA for the CDR3: TGTGCCAGCACCAGGGTGGTGTATAGCAATCAGCCCCAGCATTTT. Translated: CASTRVVYSNQPQHF.

The chain couples TRBV29-1 to TRBJ2-5; 8 positions match TRBD2. Germline values: CDR1 SQVTM, CDR2 ANQGSEA. This CDR3 comprises 14 residues. The V gene end was trimmed by 3 bases and the J gene end by 4 bases; junction bases not matched to a gene: 7. DNA of the CDR3: TGCAGCGTTGATAGGGCGGGAGGTAGAGAGACCCAGTACTTC. Its protein is CSVDRAGGRETQYF. Based on the CDR3 plus reference TRBV29-1 and TRBJ2-5, the full variable domain is SAVISQKPSRDICQRGTSLTIQCQVDSQVTMMFWYRQQPGQSLTLIATANQGSEATYESGFVIDKFPISRPNLTFSTLTVSNMSPEDSSIYLCSVDRAGGRETQYFGPGTRLLVL.

The V gene is TRBV30, the J gene TRBJ1-2; 8 positions match TRBD1. Germline trimming cut 0 bases from V and 7 bases from J; bases unmatched to any gene: 4. The CDR3 loop spans 13 amino acids. CDR1 is GTSNPN and CDR2 is SVGIG in the germline V gene (reference sequence). CDR3 in amino acids: CAWSVLQGVGYTF. The CDR3 nucleotides read TGTGCCTGGAGTGTTTTACAGGGGGTTGGCTACACCTTC. Using reference TRBV30 and TRBJ1-2 for the parts outside the CDR3, the full variable domain is SQTIHQWPATLVQPVGSPLSLECTVEGTSNPNLYWYRQAAGRGLQLLFYSVGIGQISSEVPQNLSASRPQDRQFILSSKKLLLSDSGFYLCAWSVLQGVGYTFGSGTRLTVV.